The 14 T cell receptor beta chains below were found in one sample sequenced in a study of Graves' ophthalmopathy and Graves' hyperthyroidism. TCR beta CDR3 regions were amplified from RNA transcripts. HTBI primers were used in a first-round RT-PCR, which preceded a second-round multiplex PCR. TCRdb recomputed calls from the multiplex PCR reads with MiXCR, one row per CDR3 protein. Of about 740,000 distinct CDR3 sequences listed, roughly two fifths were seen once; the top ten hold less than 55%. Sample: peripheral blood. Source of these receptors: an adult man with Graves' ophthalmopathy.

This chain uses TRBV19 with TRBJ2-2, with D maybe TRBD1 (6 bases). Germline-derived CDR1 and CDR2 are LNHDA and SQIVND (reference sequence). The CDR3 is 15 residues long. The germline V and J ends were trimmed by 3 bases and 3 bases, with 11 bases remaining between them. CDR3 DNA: TGTGCCAGTAGTATCTCGGACAGCCACACCGGGGAGCTGTTTTTT. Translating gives CASSISDSHTGELFF.

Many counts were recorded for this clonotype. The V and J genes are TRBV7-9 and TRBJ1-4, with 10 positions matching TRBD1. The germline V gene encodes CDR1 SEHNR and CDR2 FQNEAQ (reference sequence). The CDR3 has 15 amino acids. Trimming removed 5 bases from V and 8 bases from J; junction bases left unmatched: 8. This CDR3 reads CASSPGTGVGEKLFF. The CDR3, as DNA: TGTGCCAGCAGCCCCGGGACAGGGGTTGGAGAAAAACTGTTTTTT.

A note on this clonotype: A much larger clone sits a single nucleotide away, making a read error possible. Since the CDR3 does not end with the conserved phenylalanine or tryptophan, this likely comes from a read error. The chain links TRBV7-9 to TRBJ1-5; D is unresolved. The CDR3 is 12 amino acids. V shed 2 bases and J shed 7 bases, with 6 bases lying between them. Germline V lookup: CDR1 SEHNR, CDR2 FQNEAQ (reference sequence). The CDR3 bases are TGTGCCAGCAGCTTAAAGGGACAGCCCCAGCATTCT. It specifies CASSLKGQPQHS.

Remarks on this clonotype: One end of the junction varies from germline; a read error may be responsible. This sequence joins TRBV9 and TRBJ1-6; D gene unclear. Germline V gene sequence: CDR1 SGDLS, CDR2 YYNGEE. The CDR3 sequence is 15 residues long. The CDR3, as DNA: TGCGCCAGCAGCCCCCTCATCAGTCCAAATTCACCCCTCCACTTT. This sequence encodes CASSPLISPNSPLHF.

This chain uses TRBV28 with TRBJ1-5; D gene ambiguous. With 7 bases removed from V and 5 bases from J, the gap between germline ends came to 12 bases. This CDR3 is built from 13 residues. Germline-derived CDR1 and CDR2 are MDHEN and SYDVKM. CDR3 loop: CASTQDGYQPQHF. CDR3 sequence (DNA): TGTGCCAGCACCCAAGACGGTTATCAGCCCCAGCATTTT.

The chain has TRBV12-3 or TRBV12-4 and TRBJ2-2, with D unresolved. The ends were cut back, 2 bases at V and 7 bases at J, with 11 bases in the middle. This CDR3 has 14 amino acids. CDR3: CASSLNWVGGELFF. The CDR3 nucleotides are TGTGCCAGCAGTTTAAACTGGGTGGGCGGGGAGCTGTTTTTT.

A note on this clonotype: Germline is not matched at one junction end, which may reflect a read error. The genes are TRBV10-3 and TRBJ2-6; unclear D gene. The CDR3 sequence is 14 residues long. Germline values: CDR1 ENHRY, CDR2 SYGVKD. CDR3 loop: CASSEGFGANVLTF. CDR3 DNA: TGTGCCAGCAGTGAAGGTTTCGGGGCCAACGTCCTGACTTTC.

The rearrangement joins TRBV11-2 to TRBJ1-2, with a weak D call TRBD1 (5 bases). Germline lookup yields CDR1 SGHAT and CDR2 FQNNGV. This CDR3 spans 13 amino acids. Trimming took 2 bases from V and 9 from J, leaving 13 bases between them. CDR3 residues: CASSLFRAQSYTF. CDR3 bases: TGTGCCAGCAGCTTATTCAGGGCTCAGAGCTACACCTTC. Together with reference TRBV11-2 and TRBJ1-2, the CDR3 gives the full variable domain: EAGVAQSPRYKIIEKRQSVAFWCNPISGHATLYWYQQILGQGPKLLIQFQNNGVVDDSQLPKDRFSAERLKGVDSTLKIQPAKLEDSAVYLCASSLFRAQSYTFGSGTRLTVV.

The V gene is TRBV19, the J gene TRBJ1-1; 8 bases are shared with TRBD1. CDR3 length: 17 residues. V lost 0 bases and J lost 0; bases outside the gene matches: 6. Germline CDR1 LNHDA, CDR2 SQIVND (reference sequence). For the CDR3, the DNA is TGTGCCAGTAGTATAGACTTAGACAGGGGCATGAACACTGAAGCTTTCTTT. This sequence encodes CASSIDLDRGMNTEAFF.

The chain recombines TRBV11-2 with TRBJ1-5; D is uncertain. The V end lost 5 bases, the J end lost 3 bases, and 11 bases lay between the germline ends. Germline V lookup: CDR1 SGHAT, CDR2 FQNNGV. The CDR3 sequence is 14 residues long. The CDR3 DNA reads TGTGCCAGCAGCAGGGAAACTAACAATCAGCCCCAGCATTTT. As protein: CASSRETNNQPQHF.

CDR3 sequence reads: CASSPTDSSGGSYEQYF. The CDR3 nucleotides are TGTGCCAGCAGCCCGACCGACTCTAGCGGGGGGTCCTACGAGCAGTACTTC. The chain links TRBV7-9 to TRBJ2-7, with TRBD2 matching 11 bases. V was pared by 5 bases and J by 1 base, with 10 bases of the junction left unmatched. Germline V CDR1 and CDR2: SEHNR, FQNEAQ (reference sequence). The CDR3 length is 17 residues.

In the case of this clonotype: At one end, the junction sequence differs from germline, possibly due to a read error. The chain's CDR3 is CASRPWSANTGELFF. The CDR3, as DNA: TGCGCCAGCAGGCCGTGGTCCGCGAACACCGGGGAGCTGTTTTTT. The chain has TRBV7-9 and TRBJ2-2; no clear D. The CDR3 length is 15 residues. CDR1 and CDR2 (germline): SEHNR, FQNEAQ (reference sequence).

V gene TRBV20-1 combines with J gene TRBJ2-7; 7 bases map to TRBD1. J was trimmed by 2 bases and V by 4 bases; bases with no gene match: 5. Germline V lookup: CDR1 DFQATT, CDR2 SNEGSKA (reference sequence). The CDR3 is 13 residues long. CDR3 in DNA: TGCAGTGCTAAACGAGACAGGGCCTACGAGCAGTACTTC. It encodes CSAKRDRAYEQYF.

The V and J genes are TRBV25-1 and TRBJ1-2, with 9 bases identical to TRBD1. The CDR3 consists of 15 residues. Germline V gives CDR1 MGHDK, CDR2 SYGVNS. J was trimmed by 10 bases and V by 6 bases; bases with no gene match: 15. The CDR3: CASSRTGGGRDDYTF. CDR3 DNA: TGTGCCAGCAGCCGAACAGGGGGCGGAAGGGATGACTACACCTTC.